These T cell receptor beta chains were read from a single sample in a study of blood T cells in healthy people across ages. TCRdb re-called the 5' RACE reads with MiXCR, one entry per CDR3 protein. Of approximately 790,000 distinct CDR3 sequences listed, under 80% are singletons. The specimen sequenced was blood. The receptors stem from a man under 40 in good health. Both conserved end residues are part of each CDR3. The order of the fields is J gene, V gene, clone size, D gene, CDR3 protein, CDR3 DNA. D genes are given only for firm matches. The listing skips clone size in some rows; elsewhere it reads once, few, many or a size class.

J: TRBJ2-1; V: TRBV20-1; size: NA; D: NA; CDR3: CSPKGGLDWEQFF; DNA: TGCAGTCCGAAGGGGGGACTCGACTGGGAGCAGTTCTTC
J: TRBJ2-4; V: TRBV6-1; size: few; D: NA; CDR3: CASSPRQVPWPKNIQYF; DNA: TGTGCCAGCAGTCCCCGACAGGTGCCCTGGCCAAAAAACATTCAGTACTTC
J: TRBJ2-7; V: TRBV20-1; size: NA; D: NA; CDR3: CSAISGRPYEQYF; DNA: TGCAGTGCTATCTCGGGCAGACCCTACGAGCAGTACTTC
J: TRBJ2-5; V: TRBV15; size: NA; D: NA; CDR3: CATSRGRAGTQETQYF; DNA: TGTGCCACCAGCAGGGGACGCGCAGGGACTCAAGAGACCCAGTACTTC
J: TRBJ2-5; V: TRBV28; size: NA; D: NA; CDR3: CASRIQGSQETQYF; DNA: TGTGCCAGCAGAATACAGGGAAGCCAAGAGACCCAGTACTTC
J: TRBJ1-2; V: TRBV29-1; size: many; D: NA; CDR3: CSVAVGDGYGYTF; DNA: TGCAGCGTTGCCGTGGGGGATGGCTATGGCTACACCTTC
J: TRBJ1-5; V: TRBV20-1; size: many; D: TRBD1; CDR3: CSPQGARGNQPQHF; DNA: TGCAGCCCACAGGGGGCGCGGGGCAATCAGCCCCAGCATTTT
J: TRBJ2-7; V: TRBV20-1; size: NA; D: NA; CDR3: CSGMTGMAGNRYEQYF; DNA: TGCAGTGGAATGACAGGGATGGCGGGAAACCGCTACGAGCAGTACTTC
J: TRBJ2-1; V: TRBV9; size: once; D: NA; CDR3: CASSVGLENNEQFF; DNA: TGTGCCAGCAGCGTAGGGCTAGAAAACAATGAGCAGTTCTTC
J: TRBJ1-2; V: TRBV9; size: few; D: TRBD1; CDR3: CASSGRRAGGNYGYTF; DNA: TGTGCCAGCAGCGGCCGGAGGGCAGGGGGTAACTATGGCTACACCTTC
J: TRBJ2-5; V: TRBV7-2; size: few; D: TRBD2; CDR3: CASSPQTSGGQETQYF; DNA: TGTGCCAGCAGCCCTCAAACTAGCGGGGGGCAAGAGACCCAGTACTTC
J: TRBJ2-7; V: TRBV3-1; size: NA; D: NA; CDR3: CASSHSGYTYEQYF; DNA: TGTGCCAGCAGCCATAGCGGCTATACCTACGAGCAGTACTTC
J: TRBJ2-3; V: TRBV29-1; size: few; D: TRBD1; CDR3: CSASLIRTGVTDTQYF; DNA: TGCAGCGCTTCACTAATACGGACAGGGGTTACAGATACGCAGTATTTT
J: TRBJ2-5; V: TRBV7-2; size: NA; D: NA; CDR3: CASSLGVNRGQYF; DNA: TGTGCCAGCAGCTTAGGTGTGAATCGCGGGCAGTACTTC
J: TRBJ1-1; V: TRBV7-2; size: few; D: NA; CDR3: CASSFPAGDGRTEAFF; DNA: TGTGCCAGCAGCTTTCCCGCAGGGGATGGAAGGACTGAAGCTTTCTTT
J: TRBJ2-7; V: TRBV7-3; size: NA; D: TRBD1; CDR3: CASSRDRAAYEQYF; DNA: TGTGCCAGCAGCAGGGACAGGGCTGCCTACGAGCAGTACTTC
J: TRBJ1-1; V: TRBV7-9; size: NA; D: NA; CDR3: CASSFPGHTEAFF; DNA: TGTGCCAGCAGCTTTCCAGGGCACACTGAAGCTTTCTTT
J: TRBJ2-5; V: TRBV7-3; size: NA; D: NA; CDR3: CASSPGNRYQETQYF; DNA: TGTGCCAGCAGCCCGGGTAACCGGTACCAAGAGACCCAGTACTTC
J: TRBJ2-7; V: TRBV5-1; size: few; D: NA; CDR3: CASSYRSSSYEQYF; DNA: TGCGCCAGCAGCTACCGTTCTAGCTCCTACGAGCAGTACTTC
J: TRBJ1-2; V: TRBV20-1; size: few; D: NA; CDR3: CSAPPNWGAARGYTF; DNA: TGCAGTGCCCCCCCGAACTGGGGAGCGGCCCGTGGCTACACCTTC
J: TRBJ1-2; V: TRBV9; size: few; D: NA; CDR3: CASSGQANYGYTF; DNA: TGTGCCAGCAGCGGACAGGCTAACTATGGCTACACCTTC
J: TRBJ1-1; V: TRBV20-1; size: NA; D: NA; CDR3: CSASPRRDTEAFF; DNA: TGCAGTGCTAGCCCCCGCAGGGACACTGAAGCTTTCTTT
J: TRBJ2-7; V: TRBV7-9; size: NA; D: TRBD2; CDR3: CASRSGASYEQYF; DNA: TGTGCCAGCCGGAGCGGGGCCTCCTACGAGCAGTACTTC
J: TRBJ2-7; V: TRBV3-1; size: NA; D: NA; CDR3: CASSQRPSSSYNEQYF; DNA: TGTGCCAGCAGCCAACGACCCTCTAGCTCCTACAATGAGCAGTACTTC
J: TRBJ1-2; V: TRBV7-3; size: NA; D: NA; CDR3: CASSLTSGYGYTF; DNA: TGTGCCAGCAGCTTAACGTCAGGGTATGGCTACACCTTC
J: TRBJ2-1; V: TRBV9; size: NA; D: NA; CDR3: CASSTGGADTYNEQFF; DNA: TGTGCCAGCAGCACCGGGGGTGCAGACACCTACAATGAGCAGTTCTTC
J: TRBJ2-7; V: TRBV4-3; size: NA; D: TRBD2; CDR3: CASSQRGSGASEQYF; DNA: TGCGCCAGCAGCCAGAGGGGTAGCGGGGCGTCCGAGCAGTACTTC
J: TRBJ1-5; V: TRBV21-1; size: NA; D: NA; CDR3: CASSRCKGTGSNQPQHF; DNA: TGTGCCAGCAGCCGATGCAAAGGGACGGGGAGCAATCAGCCCCAGCATTTT
J: TRBJ2-3; V: TRBV7-8; size: NA; D: TRBD1; CDR3: CASSFNRGSANTDTQYF; DNA: TGTGCCAGCAGCTTTAACAGGGGTAGCGCGAACACAGATACGCAGTATTTT
J: TRBJ1-2; V: TRBV7-9; size: few; D: NA; CDR3: CASSWSGQANGYTF; DNA: TGTGCCAGCAGCTGGTCCGGACAAGCAAATGGCTACACCTTC
J: TRBJ2-1; V: TRBV6-1; size: NA; D: NA; CDR3: CASGPTYNEQFF; DNA: TGTGCCAGCGGTCCGACTTACAATGAGCAGTTCTTC
J: TRBJ2-3; V: TRBV4-3; size: few; D: NA; CDR3: CASSQEVAYTDTQYF; DNA: TGCGCCAGCAGCCAAGAGGTGGCCTACACAGATACGCAGTATTTT
J: TRBJ2-3; V: TRBV12-3/TRBV12-4; size: NA; D: NA; CDR3: CASSLAPPVAGGTQYF; DNA: TGTGCCAGCAGTTTAGCCCCCCCGGTGGCGGGTGGTACGCAGTATTTT
J: TRBJ2-1; V: TRBV9; size: NA; D: TRBD2; CDR3: CASSVREGSGYNEQFF; DNA: TGTGCCAGCAGCGTAAGGGAGGGGTCAGGGTACAATGAGCAGTTCTTC
J: TRBJ2-7; V: TRBV4-1; size: NA; D: NA; CDR3: CASSQEVWGNSYEQYF; DNA: TGCGCCAGCAGCCAAGAGGTATGGGGGAACTCCTACGAGCAGTACTTC
J: TRBJ1-1; V: TRBV9; size: few; D: NA; CDR3: CASSVGPNTEAFF; DNA: TGTGCCAGCAGTGTAGGACCGAACACTGAAGCTTTCTTT
J: TRBJ2-3; V: TRBV28; size: few; D: NA; CDR3: CASSLWADTQYF; DNA: TGTGCCAGCAGTTTGTGGGCAGATACGCAGTATTTT
J: TRBJ2-3; V: TRBV15; size: NA; D: TRBD1; CDR3: CATSIRGRGTDTQYF; DNA: TGTGCCACCAGCATAAGGGGGCGCGGCACAGATACGCAGTATTTT
J: TRBJ2-3; V: TRBV20-1; size: NA; D: TRBD2; CDR3: CSASVLAGEDTQYF; DNA: TGCAGTGCTAGTGTGCTAGCGGGGGAAGATACGCAGTATTTT
J: TRBJ1-2; V: TRBV7-2; size: NA; D: NA; CDR3: CASSSQRYYGYTF; DNA: TGTGCCAGCAGTTCACAGCGATACTATGGCTACACCTTC
J: TRBJ2-7; V: TRBV5-1; size: NA; D: NA; CDR3: CASSVGDEQYF; DNA: TGCGCCAGCAGCGTGGGGGACGAGCAGTACTTC
J: TRBJ2-5; V: TRBV5-1; size: NA; D: NA; CDR3: CASSLSSGSGETQYF; DNA: TGCGCCAGCAGCTTGAGCTCCGGGAGCGGAGAGACCCAGTACTTC
J: TRBJ2-5; V: TRBV7-9; size: once; D: NA; CDR3: CASSSHRAGTEETQYF; DNA: TGTGCCAGCAGCTCTCATAGGGCGGGGACTGAAGAGACCCAGTACTTC
J: TRBJ2-5; V: TRBV4-3; size: few; D: TRBD1; CDR3: CASSQDWAGGETQYF; DNA: TGCGCCAGCAGCCAAGATTGGGCAGGGGGAGAGACCCAGTACTTC
J: TRBJ2-3; V: TRBV6-6; size: NA; D: TRBD2; CDR3: CASAPSVGGSDTQYF; DNA: TGTGCCAGTGCCCCGAGCGTGGGGGGGTCCGATACGCAGTATTTT
J: TRBJ1-2; V: TRBV9; size: few; D: TRBD1; CDR3: CASSAGPTGEYGYTF; DNA: TGTGCCAGCAGCGCGGGACCGACAGGGGAATATGGCTACACCTTC
J: TRBJ2-5; V: TRBV10-3; size: once; D: TRBD1; CDR3: CAITQGTSGETQYF; DNA: TGTGCCATCACACAGGGGACGAGCGGAGAGACCCAGTACTTC
J: TRBJ2-1; V: TRBV7-3; size: NA; D: TRBD2; CDR3: CASSRAGGGGYNEQFF; DNA: TGTGCCAGCAGCCGAGCCGGGGGGGGCGGGTACAATGAGCAGTTCTTC
J: TRBJ2-3; V: TRBV27; size: NA; D: NA; CDR3: CASGRNEGNTQYF; DNA: TGTGCCAGCGGACGGAACGAAGGGAATACGCAGTATTTT
J: TRBJ2-1; V: TRBV4-2; size: NA; D: TRBD1; CDR3: CASTAGTGGNNEQFF; DNA: TGTGCCAGCACCGCCGGGACAGGGGGCAACAATGAGCAGTTCTTC
J: TRBJ2-7; V: TRBV10-3; size: NA; D: NA; CDR3: CAISESSLTYEQYF; DNA: TGTGCCATCAGTGAGTCGAGTCTAACCTACGAGCAGTACTTC
J: TRBJ2-5; V: TRBV7-9; size: NA; D: NA; CDR3: CASSAEQTVQETQYF; DNA: TGTGCCAGCAGCGCCGAACAGACTGTACAAGAGACCCAGTACTTC
J: TRBJ2-4; V: TRBV29-1; size: NA; D: NA; CDR3: CSVGGIATKNIQYF; DNA: TGCAGCGTTGGAGGGATAGCCACCAAAAACATTCAGTACTTC